This T cell receptor (beta chain) comes out of a study of patients and donors after allogeneic stem cell transplantation. Per germline, CDR1 KGHSH and CDR2 LQKENI. Trimming at V came to 2 bases and at J to 2 bases, leaving 2 bases not matched to a gene. The CDR3 has 15 amino acids. One entry per CDR3 protein, called by TCRdb with MiXCR from the RT-PCR reads. This table holds 190,000 or so distinct CDR3 sequences, around two fifths found once. The receptor was derived from a human donor who was either an allogeneic HSCT recipient or a stem cell or donor lymphocyte infusion donor (not recorded which). It is not recorded whose cells these are; they may come from a transplant donor. V usage is TRBV18 and J usage is TRBJ2-3, with 9 positions matching TRBD1. The specimen was blood, either unsorted or a sorted T cell fraction (not recorded which). The CDR3 sequence: CASSPGQGTTDTQYF. CDR3 DNA: TGTGCCAGCTCACCAGGACAGGGGACCACAGATACGCAGTATTTT. Based on the CDR3 plus reference TRBV18 and TRBJ2-3, the full variable domain is NAGVMQNPRHLVRRRGQEARLRCSPMKGHSHVYWYRQLPEEGLKFMVYLQKENIIDESGMPKERFSAEFPKEGPSILRIQQVVRGDSAAYFCASSPGQGTTDTQYFGPGTRLTVL.